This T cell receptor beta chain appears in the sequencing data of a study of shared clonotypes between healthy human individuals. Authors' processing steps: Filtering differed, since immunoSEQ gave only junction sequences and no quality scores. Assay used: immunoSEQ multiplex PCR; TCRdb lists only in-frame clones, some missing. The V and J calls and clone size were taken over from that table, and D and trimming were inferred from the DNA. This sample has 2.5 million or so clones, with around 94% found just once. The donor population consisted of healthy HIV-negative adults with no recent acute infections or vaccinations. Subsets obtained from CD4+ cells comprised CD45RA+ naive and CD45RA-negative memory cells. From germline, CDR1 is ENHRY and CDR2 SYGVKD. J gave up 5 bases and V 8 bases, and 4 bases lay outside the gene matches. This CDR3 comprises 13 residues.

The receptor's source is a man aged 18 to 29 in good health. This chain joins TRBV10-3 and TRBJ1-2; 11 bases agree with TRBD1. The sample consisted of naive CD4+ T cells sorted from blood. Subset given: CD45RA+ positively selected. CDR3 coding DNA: TGTGCCATCGGACAGGGGGCGCGGTATGGCTACACCTTC. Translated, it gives CAIGQGARYGYTF.